Listed here are 25 T cell receptor beta chains from one sample, sequenced in a study of blood T cells in healthy people across ages. A second PCR, run for roughly 7 to 12 cycles, used a sample-barcoded 5' primer plus a J-beta primer mix. TCRdb fed the 5' RACE reads into MiXCR, producing one record per CDR3 protein. The sample includes roughly 1 million distinct CDR3 sequences, 20% to 25% of them seen just once. The same specimen was also included in a second study, on T cells of mothers and their children.

Input material: blood. These TCRs come from a girl aged 2-10 years in good health.

The table lists this clonotype with a few counts. The rearrangement links TRBV6-5 to TRBJ2-7; TRBD2 matches 8 bases. This CDR3 comprises 15 residues. J gave up 1 base and V 0 bases, and 2 bases lay outside the gene matches. Per the germline V gene, CDR1 is MNHEY and CDR2 is SVGAGI. As DNA, the CDR3 is TGTGCCAGCAGTTACTCTAGCGGGAAATCCTACGAGCAGTACTTC. It yields the protein CASSYSSGKSYEQYF.

The chain uses TRBV29-1 and TRBJ2-7, with TRBD1 identical over 10 bases. V shed 4 bases, J shed 7 bases, and the junction held 13 bases outside the gene matches. Per the germline V gene, CDR1 is SQVTM and CDR2 is ANQGSEA. This CDR3 is 15 amino acids long. CDR3 residues: CSVVGTGVFSREQYF. CDR3 sequence (DNA): TGCAGCGTTGTTGGGACAGGGGTCTTTTCGCGGGAGCAGTACTTC.

This clonotype was detected a few times. V and J are TRBV6-2 or TRBV6-3 and TRBJ2-5; D is perhaps TRBD2 (6 bases). The end of the DNA aligns better with TRBJ2-1, so the J call may be wrong. This CDR3 spans 18 amino acids. CDR1 and CDR2 (germline): MNHEY, SVGEGT. Here the CDR3 DNA reads TGTGCCAGCAGTTACGCGGGGTCAGGCGGCTTAACGGGGAATGAGCAGTTCTTC. It is translated as CASSYAGSGGLTGNEQFF.

This clonotype was detected a few times. The rearrangement links TRBV5-1 to TRBJ1-1, with 8 bases that match TRBD1. V shed 4 bases and J 7 bases; nucleotides not matched to a gene: 9. CDR1 is SGHRS and CDR2 is YFSETQ in the germline V gene. The CDR3 has 14 amino acids. The CDR3 DNA reads TGCGCCAGCAGCATACCGACAGGGGAGGTTGAAGCTTTCTTT. Residues: CASSIPTGEVEAFF.

The chain couples TRBV29-1 to TRBJ2-1, with D possibly TRBD1 on 5 matching bases. The CDR3 covers 11 residues. CDR1 and CDR2 from the germline V gene are SQVTM and ANQGSEA. Trimming cost V 4 bases and J 10 bases, with 11 bases left between them. The CDR3 DNA reads TGCAGCGTTGCAGGGTTTAGGGAGCAGTTCTTC. Translating it yields CSVAGFREQFF.

This clonotype was found a few times. A junction end diverges from the germline sequence, so it may reflect a read error. This chain links TRBV24-1 with TRBJ2-1; D possibly matches TRBD1 or TRBD2 (5 bases each). This CDR3 contains 14 residues. Germline V gene sequence: CDR1 KGHDR, CDR2 SFDVKD. The CDR3, as DNA: TGTGCCACCGCAAGGGCAGGGACCTACGATGAGCAGTTCTTC. Amino acid sequence: CATARAGTYDEQFF.

This rearrangement joins TRBV29-1 to TRBJ2-5, with D possibly TRBD1 on 6 matching bases. V was pared by 3 bases and J by 3 bases, with 17 bases between. Germline V gene sequence: CDR1 SQVTM, CDR2 ANQGSEA. This CDR3 has 15 residues. CDR3 region: CSVDNHREPEETQYF. DNA of the CDR3: TGCAGCGTTGACAATCACAGGGAACCCGAAGAGACCCAGTACTTC.

In its sample, this clonotype was seen a few times. The chain couples TRBV29-1 to TRBJ2-5; 10 nucleotides align to TRBD1. The J call may be faulty, since TRBJ2-7 better matches the DNA end. The CDR3 is 11 amino acids. From germline, CDR1 is SQVTM and CDR2 ANQGSEA. The CDR3 region is CSGQGASEQYF. The CDR3 DNA sequence: TGCAGCGGACAGGGGGCTAGCGAGCAGTACTTC.

This clonotype appeared many times. The rearrangement uses TRBV7-3 and TRBJ2-3, with a tentative D call TRBD2 (6 bases). The CDR3 loop spans 15 amino acids. From germline, CDR1 is SGHTA and CDR2 FQGTGA. The V and J ends lost 4 bases and 5 bases respectively, with 16 bases between them. The chain's CDR3 is CASSSGLSRGDTQYF. The CDR3 DNA reads TGTGCCAGCAGCTCGGGACTCTCCCGGGGAGATACGCAGTATTTT.

CDR3 region: CSGLGQAPAEQYF. CDR3 nucleotide sequence: TGCAGTGGATTAGGACAGGCCCCAGCGGAGCAGTACTTC. This sequence joins TRBV20-1 and TRBJ2-7, with 7 bases fitting TRBD1. The CDR3 spans 13 residues. Trimming took 7 bases from V and 7 from J; bases not matched to a gene: 13. The V gene's germline CDR1 is DFQATT and CDR2 SNEGSKA (reference sequence).

There are a few counts of this clonotype. J is TRBJ1-5 and V is TRBV29-1; no clear D gene. V lost 4 bases, J lost 6 bases, and 22 bases lay in between. This CDR3 is 16 amino acids long. In germline, CDR1 is SQVTM, CDR2 ANQGSEA. This CDR3 reads CSVVITDGRAGQPQHF. As DNA, the CDR3 is TGCAGCGTTGTAATAACGGACGGGCGGGCAGGTCAGCCCCAGCATTTT.

This clonotype was detected only a few times. In nucleotides, the CDR3 is TGTGCCAGCAGCGAGGCGTCCGGGCTAAACTACGAGCAGTACTTC. Translating it yields CASSEASGLNYEQYF. The rearrangement joins TRBV9 to TRBJ2-7; D uncertain. The V and J ends lost 3 bases and 3 bases respectively, with 16 bases between them. This CDR3 spans 15 amino acids. CDR1 and CDR2 from the germline V gene are SGDLS and YYNGEE.

The chain uses TRBV7-9 and TRBJ1-2; no firm D call. From germline, CDR1 is SEHNR and CDR2 FQNEAQ (reference sequence). This CDR3 spans 13 amino acids. V shed 4 bases and J shed 6 bases, with 12 bases lying between them. CDR3 loop: CASSSGRPDGYTF. CDR3 sequence (DNA): TGTGCCAGCAGCTCTGGGAGGCCGGATGGCTACACCTTC.

Only one count was recorded for this clonotype. The chain is built from TRBV20-1 and TRBJ2-5; D unclear. Trimming pared 5 bases from V and 5 bases from J, leaving 36 bases between. Germline V gene lookup returns CDR1 DFQATT and CDR2 SNEGSKA (reference sequence). This CDR3 has 20 residues. The CDR3 is CSAVLGPFEERPLSVETQYF. CDR3 DNA sequence: TGCAGTGCTGTACTCGGTCCCTTTGAGGAGAGGCCCTTGTCAGTCGAGACCCAGTACTTC.

This clonotype was seen more than once but under ten times. J is TRBJ1-2 and V is TRBV27; TRBD1 matches at 8 bases. This CDR3 contains 15 residues. V gave up 9 bases and J gave up 1 base; unmatched junction bases: 10. Germline loops: CDR1 MNHEY, CDR2 SMNVEV (reference sequence). The CDR3 sequence is CASSDRGDGNYGYTF. CDR3 nucleotides: TGTGCCAGTTCAGACAGGGGCGATGGTAACTATGGCTACACCTTC.

This clonotype was seen a handful of times. This chain links TRBV18 with TRBJ2-5, with TRBD1 as a possible D gene (5 bases). Judging by the DNA end, TRBJ2-7 fits better; the J call may be wrong. The germline V gene encodes CDR1 KGHSH and CDR2 LQKENI. This CDR3 is built from 13 residues. The CDR3 sequence is CASSDSDTYEQYF. CDR3 in DNA: TGTGCCAGCTCCGACAGTGACACCTACGAGCAGTACTTC.

This clonotype was observed a handful of times. This chain connects TRBV28 to TRBJ2-5; D is unclear. CDR1 is MDHEN, CDR2 SYDVKM, per germline. This CDR3 spans 13 amino acids. The germline V and J ends were trimmed by 8 bases and 5 bases, with 15 bases remaining between them. The CDR3 nucleotides read TGTGCCAGCGGTAGGAATCTACGTGAGACCCAGTACTTC. Protein product: CASGRNLRETQYF.

The genes are TRBV6-5 and TRBJ2-6; no definite D call. Germline assignment: CDR1 MNHEY and CDR2 SVGAGI. Trimming stripped 0 bases from V and 0 bases from J, with 9 bases between. The CDR3 is made up of 17 amino acids. The CDR3 is CASSYSRLSSGANVLTF. In nucleotides, the CDR3 is TGTGCCAGCAGTTACTCACGACTTAGCTCTGGGGCCAACGTCCTGACTTTC.

This clonotype showed up just a few times. The V call is TRBV7-2, the J call TRBJ2-7; D might be TRBD1 or TRBD2, each matching 5 bases. The CDR3 is 14 amino acids. Germline assignment: CDR1 SGHTA and CDR2 FQGNSA. Trimming pared 1 base from V and 3 bases from J, leaving 10 bases between. The CDR3 nucleotides read TGTGCCAGCAGCTTAGTTCCAGGGAGCTACGAGCAGTACTTC. This encodes CASSLVPGSYEQYF.

This clonotype was counted many times. The V call is TRBV7-9, the J call TRBJ2-1; D gene unclear. This CDR3 contains 10 residues. V lost 3 bases and J lost 6, with 0 bases in between. Germline V gene lookup returns CDR1 SEHNR and CDR2 FQNEAQ (reference sequence). The CDR3 region has the DNA TGTGCCAGCAGCTTCAATGAGCAGTTCTTC. Translated, it gives CASSFNEQFF.

J is TRBJ2-1 and V is TRBV6-2 or TRBV6-3, with D maybe TRBD2 (5 bases). The CDR3 consists of 18 residues. Looked up from germline, CDR1 is MNHEY and CDR2 is SVGEGT. Trimming cost V 4 bases and J 0 bases, with 19 bases left between them. The CDR3: CASSSPKISAGSYNEQFF. CDR3 DNA: TGTGCCAGCAGTTCACCTAAGATAAGCGCGGGCTCCTACAATGAGCAGTTCTTC.

The CDR3 DNA reads TGCGCCAGCAGCTTGGGCTCTGGTGACCGGGGCTACACCTTC. Its translation is CASSLGSGDRGYTF. The V and J genes are TRBV5-1 and TRBJ1-2; D call uncertain. Between the trimmed V and J ends, which lost 0 bases and 8 bases, there was a span of 14 bases. The CDR3 sequence is 14 residues long. CDR1 is SGHRS, CDR2 YFSETQ, per germline.

The chain recombines TRBV5-1 with TRBJ1-1; no reliable D call. V dropped 0 bases and J dropped 3 bases, with 9 bases sitting between them. Germline CDR1 is SGHRS and CDR2 is YFSETQ. The CDR3 has 14 residues. Here the CDR3 reads CASSLEGLDTEAFF. CDR3 DNA: TGCGCCAGCAGCTTGGAGGGATTGGACACTGAAGCTTTCTTT.

V gene TRBV12-3 or TRBV12-4 combines with J gene TRBJ2-7; the D gene could be TRBD1 or TRBD2 (6 bases each). The V gene lost 6 bases and the J gene lost 2 bases, with 14 bases spanning the gap. The CDR3 runs to 14 residues. CDR3 in amino acids: CASSITGAAYEQYF. CDR3 DNA sequence: TGTGCCAGCAGCATTACGGGGGCCGCCTACGAGCAGTACTTC.

The V gene is TRBV6-5, the J gene TRBJ2-6, with D tentatively TRBD1 (6 bases). This CDR3 comprises 17 residues. The V end was cut by 4 bases, the J end by 2 bases, with 15 bases between. The germline V gene has CDR1 MNHEY and CDR2 SVGAGI. The CDR3 sequence is CASSFGQIRAGANVLTF. CDR3 sequence (DNA): TGTGCCAGCAGTTTTGGACAGATCAGGGCTGGGGCCAACGTCCTGACTTTC.